This T cell receptor beta chain was profiled in a study of shared clonotypes between healthy human individuals. Study results and limitations: Sorted-subset sequencing was shown by rarefaction to be incomplete despite large depth.

The CD4+ fraction was divided into a CD45RA+ naive subset and a CD45RA-negative memory subset. In this sample, this clone turned up a few times. Its target is unknown. The repertoire was sequenced with immunoSEQ multiplex PCR; TCRdb's copy has only in-frame clones and lacks some. The sample lists 850,000 to 1,200,000 clones; around 75% were seen once. CDR1 SGDLS and CDR2 YYNGEE come from the germline V gene. This CDR3 region has 14 residues. The J segment lost 3 bases and the V segment lost 4 bases, leaving 2 bases of the junction unmatched. The sample taken for sequencing was memory CD4+ T cells sorted from blood. Subset denoted: CD45RA-negative fraction. J is TRBJ2-5 and V is TRBV9; 11 bases fit TRBD2. This TCR was recovered from a man younger than 35 in good health. CDR3 loop: CASSLSGGEETQYF. In DNA form, the CDR3 reads TGTGCCAGCAGCCTTAGCGGGGGGGAAGAGACCCAGTACTTC.